Shown below are 26 T cell receptor beta chains from a single sample sequenced in a study of shared clonotypes between healthy human individuals. Clones were read by immunoSEQ multiplex PCR, and TCRdb kept only the in-frame ones, dropping some. The repertoire holds about 960,000 clones, with around three quarters as singletons. Sequencing was done on a sample of memory CD4+ T cells sorted from blood. Subset here: CD45RA-negative fraction. The receptors were sampled from a man between 18 and 35 years old in good health.

This clone was counted once. This chain connects TRBV4-3 to TRBJ2-5, with D maybe TRBD1 (5 bases). From germline, CDR1 is LGHNA and CDR2 YSLEER. The CDR3 sequence is 15 residues long. Trimming took 0 bases from V and 3 from J, leaving 11 bases between them. CDR3 bases: TGCGCCAGCAGCCAAGATCCCGCAGGGAAAGAGACCCAGTACTTC. It translates to CASSQDPAGKETQYF.

The rearrangement uses TRBV9 and TRBJ1-2, with D possibly matching TRBD1 (5 bases). CDR3 length equals 13 residues. Trimming took off 2 bases at V and 7 bases at J, with 12 bases between the two ends. Germline CDR1 and CDR2: SGDLS and YYNGEE. This CDR3 is CASSVREGSGYTF. The CDR3 bases are TGTGCCAGCAGCGTCCGCGAGGGGTCTGGCTACACCTTC.

The chain combines TRBV13 with TRBJ2-2, with D perhaps matching TRBD1 (7 bases). This CDR3 has 18 amino acids. Trimming took 1 base from V and 3 from J, leaving 18 bases between them. Per the germline V gene, CDR1 is PRHDT and CDR2 is FYEKMQ (reference sequence). The CDR3 spells CASSLEGLRDRHTGELFF. The CDR3 DNA follows: TGTGCCAGCAGCTTAGAGGGATTGCGGGACAGACACACCGGGGAGCTGTTTTTT.

This rearrangement joins TRBV5-1 to TRBJ1-6, with 10 bases identical to TRBD1. The CDR3 has 16 residues. The germline V gene encodes CDR1 SGHRS and CDR2 YFSETQ. After removal of 5 bases from V and 8 bases from J, the junction contained 10 bases not matched to a gene. This CDR3 is CASRSSSGTGDSPLHF. In DNA, the CDR3 is TGCGCCAGCAGAAGCTCCTCCGGGACAGGGGATTCACCCCTCCACTTT.

Concerning this clone: The sample carries other DNA sequences with the same CDR3. This rearrangement joins TRBV4-3 to TRBJ1-1; D gene uncertain. Germline loops: CDR1 LGHNA, CDR2 YSLEER. The V end was cut by 1 base, the J end by 4 bases, with 7 bases between. The CDR3 runs to 13 residues. The DNA of the CDR3 is TGCGCCAGCAGCCAAGTTAGGATCACTGAAGCTTTCTTT. This encodes CASSQVRITEAFF.

V usage is TRBV7-2 and J usage is TRBJ1-2; unclear D gene. Germline V gene data show CDR1 as SGHTA and CDR2 as FQGNSA. This CDR3 region has 13 residues. The ends were cut back, 11 bases at V and 7 bases at J, with 20 bases in the middle. CDR3 loop: CAVRGPSGTGYTF. The CDR3, as DNA: TGTGCCGTCCGCGGACCTTCCGGCACTGGCTACACCTTC.

The chain joins TRBV9 to TRBJ1-1; D may be TRBD1 (6 bases). Per germline, CDR1 SGDLS and CDR2 YYNGEE. The CDR3 contains 13 residues. Trimming took off 3 bases at V and 11 bases at J, with 17 bases between the two ends. The chain's CDR3 is CASSARDTGLAFF. Written as DNA, the CDR3 is TGTGCCAGCAGCGCCCGGGACACGGGTTTGGCTTTCTTT.

V is TRBV30 and J is TRBJ1-6, with TRBD1 as a possible D gene (5 bases). The CDR3 consists of 14 residues. V lost 1 base, J lost 5 bases, and 9 bases lay in between. Per the germline V gene, CDR1 is GTSNPN and CDR2 is SVGIG (reference sequence). CDR3 amino acids: CAWSGDGDNSPLHF. The DNA of the CDR3 is TGTGCCTGGAGTGGGGACGGGGATAATTCACCCCTCCACTTT. Together with reference TRBV30 and TRBJ1-6, the CDR3 gives the full variable domain: SQTIHQWPATLVQPVGSPLSLECTVEGTSNPNLYWYRQAAGRGLQLLFYSVGIGQISSEVPQNLSASRPQDRQFILSSKKLLLSDSGFYLCAWSGDGDNSPLHFGNGTRLTVT.

The V gene is TRBV5-1, the J gene TRBJ1-1; D unresolved. V gave up 0 bases and J gave up 4 bases, with 10 bases separating them. Germline V gene lookup returns CDR1 SGHRS and CDR2 YFSETQ. This CDR3 comprises 14 residues. The CDR3 protein is CASSLGQIGTEAFF. DNA for the CDR3: TGCGCCAGCAGCTTGGGGCAAATTGGCACTGAAGCTTTCTTT. The whole variable domain, filled in from reference TRBV5-1 and TRBJ1-1, reads KAGVTQTPRYLIKTRGQQVTLSCSPISGHRSVSWYQQTPGQGLQFLFEYFSETQRNKGNFPGRFSGRQFSNSRSEMNVSTLELGDSALYLCASSLGQIGTEAFFGQGTRLTVV.

The chain couples TRBV5-1 to TRBJ2-1; TRBD2 might be the D (5 bases). Germline lookup yields CDR1 SGHRS and CDR2 YFSETQ. Trimming shortened V by 1 base and J by 1 base, and 9 bases separated the two germline ends. The CDR3 extends over 15 amino acids. The chain's CDR3 is CASSLLSGSYNEQFF. DNA for the CDR3: TGCGCCAGCAGCTTGTTAAGCGGATCCTACAATGAGCAGTTCTTC.

This chain connects TRBV28 to TRBJ1-2; D possibly corresponds to TRBD1 (5 bases). Trimming left V 6 bases short and J 4 bases short, with 12 bases between. Germline lookup yields CDR1 MDHEN and CDR2 SYDVKM. The CDR3 extends over 13 amino acids. The CDR3 DNA reads as TGTGCCAGCAGACTTACAGGTTTCTATGGCTACACCTTC. Its translation is CASRLTGFYGYTF.

This clone has only one observation. V and J are TRBV7-2 and TRBJ1-5; D is uncertain. CDR3 length: 14 amino acids. Germline values: CDR1 SGHTA, CDR2 FQGNSA. V lost 1 base and J lost 6, with 10 bases in between. The CDR3 region has the DNA TGTGCCAGCAGCTTAGGGGTCGAGTTTCAGCCCCAGCATTTT. Translated, it gives CASSLGVEFQPQHF.

CDR3 in amino acids: CSASSGEQYF. CDR3 in DNA: TGCAGTGCTTCGAGCGGCGAGCAGTACTTC. The chain recombines TRBV20-1 with TRBJ2-7, with D maybe TRBD2 (5 bases). This CDR3 region has 10 residues. The germline V gene has CDR1 DFQATT and CDR2 SNEGSKA (reference sequence). Deletions cut 5 bases from V and 6 bases from J, with 8 bases between.

V gene TRBV30 combines with J gene TRBJ1-1; D remains unclear. Germline assignment: CDR1 GTSNPN and CDR2 SVGIG (reference sequence). The CDR3 sequence is 12 residues long. The V and J ends lost 1 base and 1 base respectively, with 4 bases between them. CDR3 bases: TGTGCCTGGAGTGCTGGGAACACTGAAGCTTTCTTT. Translated: CAWSAGNTEAFF.

This chain connects TRBV6-1 to TRBJ2-4, with D perhaps matching TRBD1 (6 bases). Trimming took 4 bases from V and 1 from J, leaving 8 bases between them. The CDR3 runs to 14 residues. The V gene's germline CDR1 is MNHNS and CDR2 SASEGT. The CDR3 DNA follows: TGTGCCAGCAGTGCCCAGGGGGCCAAAAACATTCAGTACTTC. Protein: CASSAQGAKNIQYF.

The V gene is TRBV9, the J gene TRBJ2-1, with 8 bases fitting TRBD1. The V segment lost 3 bases and the J segment 4 bases; nucleotides outside the gene matches: 6. The CDR3 consists of 15 residues. Looked up from germline, CDR1 is SGDLS and CDR2 is YYNGEE. CDR3 nucleotides: TGTGCCAGCAGCGCGTTGGGGACAGGTTACAATGAGCAGTTCTTC. This encodes CASSALGTGYNEQFF.

This sequence joins TRBV30 and TRBJ2-3; D is perhaps TRBD2 (5 bases). V shed 2 bases and J shed 6 bases, with 12 bases lying between them. From germline, CDR1 is GTSNPN and CDR2 SVGIG (reference sequence). The length of the CDR3 is 13 residues. CDR3 DNA sequence: TGTGCCTGGAGTCGGGGTACTAGGGATACGCAGTATTTT. It yields the protein CAWSRGTRDTQYF.

The V gene is TRBV7-8, the J gene TRBJ2-3; 7 nucleotides agree with TRBD2. J gave up 2 bases and V 2 bases, and 7 bases lay outside the gene matches. CDR1 and CDR2 (germline): SGHVS, FQNEAQ. The CDR3 consists of 16 residues. CDR3 protein: CASSLLGGEFTDTQYF. Here the CDR3 DNA reads TGTGCCAGCAGCTTACTGGGGGGGGAATTCACAGATACGCAGTATTTT.

This clone appeared a few times. V gene TRBV4-1 combines with J gene TRBJ2-2, with 11 positions matching TRBD1. Germline CDR1 MGHRA, CDR2 YSYEKL. The CDR3 runs to 18 residues. V trimming: 0 bases; J trimming: 7 bases; junction bases outside the gene matches: 10. CDR3 sequence reads: CASSQDREEGTGGGELFF. The CDR3 region has the DNA TGCGCCAGCAGCCAAGACAGAGAGGAGGGGACAGGGGGCGGGGAGCTGTTTTTT.

The J gene is TRBJ1-3, the V gene TRBV10-3; TRBD1 matches 9 bases. The CDR3 covers 17 residues. Germline-derived CDR1 and CDR2 are ENHRY and SYGVKD. Germline trimming cut 0 bases from V and 4 bases from J; bases unmatched to any gene: 7. CDR3: CAISESKGQGLGNTIYF. The CDR3 DNA reads TGTGCCATCAGTGAGTCGAAGGGACAGGGCCTAGGAAACACCATATATTTT.

The J gene is TRBJ2-5, the V gene TRBV5-4; D is possibly TRBD1 (6 bases). This CDR3 has 14 amino acids. The V and J ends lost 0 bases and 5 bases respectively, with 11 bases between them. Germline V CDR1 and CDR2: SGHNT, YYREEE (reference sequence). The CDR3 spells CASSLGTVRETQYF. CDR3 in DNA: TGTGCCAGCAGCTTGGGGACAGTCCGGGAGACCCAGTACTTC.

This clone was seen only a few times. The chain couples TRBV28 to TRBJ2-5; 8 bases fit TRBD1. CDR1 MDHEN and CDR2 SYDVKM come from the germline V gene. This CDR3 spans 14 amino acids. The V gene end was trimmed by 5 bases and the J gene end by 5 bases; junction bases not matched to a gene: 7. The CDR3 reads CASSGKTGVETQYF. DNA for the CDR3: TGTGCCAGCAGTGGGAAGACAGGGGTGGAGACCCAGTACTTC.

Notes on this clone: Other DNA variants within this sample encode the same CDR3. The chain couples TRBV5-6 to TRBJ1-1; no clear D. The CDR3 totals 14 residues. V gave up 1 base and J gave up 3 bases, with 10 bases separating them. The germline V gene has CDR1 SGHDT and CDR2 YYEEEE. The CDR3 region is CASSLSGRYTEAFF. CDR3 in DNA: TGTGCCAGCAGCTTGAGCGGGAGGTACACTGAAGCTTTCTTT.

J is TRBJ2-3 and V is TRBV5-1, with TRBD2 matching over 12 bases. Germline lookup yields CDR1 SGHRS and CDR2 YFSETQ. The CDR3 spans 18 residues. J lost 0 bases, V lost 2 bases, and 7 bases had no gene match. CDR3 nucleotides: TGCGCCAGCAGCTTTCTAGCGGGGGGGCACGCTAGCACAGATACGCAGTATTTT. It is translated as CASSFLAGGHASTDTQYF.

The CDR3 DNA reads as TGTGCCAGCAGGACAAACTACGGAGGGGGCACAGATACGCAGTATTTT. Amino acid sequence: CASRTNYGGGTDTQYF. The J gene is TRBJ2-3, the V gene TRBV7-2; maybe TRBD2 (6 bases). The CDR3 runs to 16 residues. The germline CDR1 and CDR2 sequences are SGHTA and FQGNSA. V shed 6 bases and J shed 1 base, with 17 bases lying between them.

The sample holds a few counts of this clone. The chain has TRBV4-3 and TRBJ1-4, with unresolved D. The CDR3 contains 16 residues. Germline loops: CDR1 LGHNA, CDR2 YSLEER. Trimming stripped 2 bases from V and 8 bases from J, with 18 bases between. CDR3 nucleotides: TGCGCCAGCAGCCAAAGTGGGAGGTTTGCGGGGGAAAAACTGTTTTTT. This codes for CASSQSGRFAGEKLFF.